The subject of this entry is one TCR beta chain. Antigen: not known. These data come from a study of cytomegalovirus exposure and HLA in healthy donors. About the research overall: Early on, a data release was issued that held roughly 86 million unique TCRs from HLA-typed donors.

The PCR made use of 60 Vbeta and 13 Jbeta primers. Sequencing used immunoSEQ multiplex PCR; TCRdb keeps in-frame clones, though not all of them. The repertoire includes under 200,000 clones, 80% to 90% of them detected once, and approximately 2.5% sits in the top ten. This CDR3 comprises 13 residues. V lost 6 bases and J lost 0, with 6 bases in between. Germline V lookup: CDR1 MGHDK, CDR2 SYGVNS. General study results and limits: Cytomegalovirus association was listed for 164 TCR beta chains. According to a later analysis, most TCR beta chains associated with CMV appeared HLA-restricted. Among donors in an Asian-associated ancestry cluster, a later analysis reportedly found fewer N-insertions than the roughly 680-donor mean.

V gene TRBV25-1 combines with J gene TRBJ2-4, with a possible D match to TRBD2 (5 bases). The source material was PBMCs. This receptor was taken from a man aged 25-45 years in good health and CMV-seropositive. The chain's CDR3 is CASSRGAKNIQYF. Written as DNA, the CDR3 is TGTGCCAGCAGCCGGGGAGCCAAAAACATTCAGTACTTC. The variable domain in full, with the rest retrieved from reference TRBV25-1 and TRBJ2-4, is EADIYQTPRYLVIGTGKKITLECSQTMGHDKMYWYQQDPGMELHLIHYSYGVNSTEKGDLSSESTVSRIRTEHFPLTLESARPSHTSQYLCASSRGAKNIQYFGAGTRLSVL.